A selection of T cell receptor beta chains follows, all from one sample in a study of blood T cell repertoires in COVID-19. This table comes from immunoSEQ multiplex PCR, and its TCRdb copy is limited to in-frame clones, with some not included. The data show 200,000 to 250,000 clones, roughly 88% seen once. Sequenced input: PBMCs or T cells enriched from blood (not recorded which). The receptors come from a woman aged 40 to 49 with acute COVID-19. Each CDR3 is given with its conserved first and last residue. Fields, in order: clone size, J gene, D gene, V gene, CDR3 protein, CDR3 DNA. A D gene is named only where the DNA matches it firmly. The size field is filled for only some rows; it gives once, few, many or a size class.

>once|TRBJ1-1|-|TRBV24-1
CATSAGGGNTEAFF
TGTGCCACCAGTGCTGGGGGCGGGAACACTGAAGCTTTCTTT
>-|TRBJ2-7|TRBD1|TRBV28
CASSFLAGGISYEQYF
TGTGCCAGCAGTTTCTTGGCAGGGGGCATCTCCTACGAGCAGTACTTC
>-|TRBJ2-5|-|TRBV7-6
CASSLGGTGSVETQYF
TGTGCCAGCAGCTTAGGGGGAACAGGGTCGGTAGAGACCCAGTACTTC
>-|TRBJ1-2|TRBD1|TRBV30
CAWSPGQGSPNYGYTF
TGTGCCTGGTCCCCGGGACAGGGCTCACCTAACTATGGCTACACCTTC
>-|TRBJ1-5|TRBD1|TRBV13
CASSHRRGQWRSGNQPQHF
TGTGCCAGCAGCCATCGGAGGGGACAGTGGAGAAGTGGCAATCAGCCCCAGCATTTT
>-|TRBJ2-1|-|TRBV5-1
CASSWETFRGNNEQFF
TGCGCCAGCAGCTGGGAGACCTTCCGTGGGAACAATGAGCAGTTCTTC
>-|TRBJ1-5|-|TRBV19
CASSSQGSYQPQHF
TGTGCCAGTAGTAGTCAGGGGTCATATCAGCCCCAGCATTTT
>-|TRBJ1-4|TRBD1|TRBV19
CASRRVGGDEKLFF
TGTGCCAGTAGACGGGTAGGGGGCGATGAAAAACTGTTTTTT
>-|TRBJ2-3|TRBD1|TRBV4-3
CASSQLQGVGTDTQYF
TGCGCCAGCAGCCAACTACAGGGGGTCGGGACAGATACGCAGTATTTT
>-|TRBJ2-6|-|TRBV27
CASSFLSGANVLTF
TGTGCCAGCAGTTTCCTCTCTGGGGCCAACGTCCTGACTTTC
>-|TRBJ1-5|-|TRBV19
CASSMDFNQPQHF
TGTGCCAGTAGTATGGACTTTAATCAGCCCCAGCATTTT
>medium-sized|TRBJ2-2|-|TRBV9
CASSGQPPNTGELFF
TGTGCCAGCAGTGGACAGCCACCGAACACCGGGGAGCTGTTTTTT
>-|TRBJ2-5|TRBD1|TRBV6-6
CASRLGQGVGETQYF
TGTGCCAGCAGACTCGGACAGGGGGTAGGGGAGACCCAGTACTTC
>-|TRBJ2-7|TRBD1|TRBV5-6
CASSTPGQGRCEQYF
TGTGCCAGCAGCACTCCAGGACAGGGAAGATGCGAGCAGTACTTC
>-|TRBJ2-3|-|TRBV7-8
CASSLATTDTQYF
TGTGCCAGCAGCTTGGCAACCACAGATACGCAGTATTTT
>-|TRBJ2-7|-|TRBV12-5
CASGYSNFYEQYF
TGTGCTAGTGGTTATTCGAACTTCTACGAGCAGTACTTC
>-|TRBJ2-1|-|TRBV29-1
CSVEGGPGTVRTGEQFF
TGCAGCGTTGAAGGGGGACCCGGGACTGTCAGGACTGGTGAGCAGTTCTTC
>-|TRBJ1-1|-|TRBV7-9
CASSPPQGPTEAFF
TGTGCCAGCAGCCCCCCCCAGGGGCCAACTGAAGCTTTCTTT
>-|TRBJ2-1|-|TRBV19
CASSIAGLSQFF
TGTGCCAGTAGTATCGCGGGGCTCTCTCAGTTCTTC
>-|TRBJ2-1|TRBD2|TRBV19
CASSSGGHYNEQFF
TGTGCCAGTAGTAGCGGGGGGCACTACAATGAGCAGTTCTTC
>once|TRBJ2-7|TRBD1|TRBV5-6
CASSLFRGGASYEQYF
TGTGCCAGCAGCTTGTTTAGAGGGGGCGCATCGTACGAGCAGTACTTC
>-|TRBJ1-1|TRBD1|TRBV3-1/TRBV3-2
CASSQSEGQGNTEAFF
TGTGCCAGCAGCCAATCCGAGGGACAGGGTAACACTGAAGCTTTCTTT
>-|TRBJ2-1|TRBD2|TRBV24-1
CATSAGGGAIRDEQFF
TGTGCCACCAGTGCGGGCGGGGGGGCGATTCGTGATGAGCAGTTCTTC
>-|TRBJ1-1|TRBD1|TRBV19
CASSIPNRGPGEAFF
TGTGCCAGTAGTATTCCAAACAGGGGGCCGGGTGAAGCTTTCTTT
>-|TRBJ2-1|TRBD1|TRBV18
CASSPRDRVAYNEQFF
TGTGCCAGCTCACCCCGGGACAGGGTTGCCTACAATGAGCAGTTCTTC
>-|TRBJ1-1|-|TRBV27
CASSLNAGDKDTEAFF
TGTGCCAGCAGTTTAAATGCTGGGGACAAGGACACTGAAGCTTTCTTT
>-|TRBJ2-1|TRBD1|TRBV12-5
CASGLGPGTGSHEQFF
TGTGCTAGTGGTTTGGGGCCCGGGACAGGGTCGCATGAGCAGTTCTTC
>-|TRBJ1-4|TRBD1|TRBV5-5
CASSLGQGRTNEKLFF
TGTGCCAGCAGCTTGGGACAGGGTAGAACTAATGAAAAACTGTTTTTT
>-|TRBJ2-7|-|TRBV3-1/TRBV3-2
CASSRGTASYEQYF
TGTGCCAGCAGTCGGGGGACAGCCTCCTACGAGCAGTACTTC
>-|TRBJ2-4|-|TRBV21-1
CASSKCKDRGPQIQYF
TGTGCCAGCAGCAAGTGCAAGGACAGGGGTCCACAAATTCAGTACTTC
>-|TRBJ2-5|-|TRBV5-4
CASSLGGNRETQYF
TGTGCCAGCAGCTTGGGAGGTAACAGGGAGACCCAGTACTTC
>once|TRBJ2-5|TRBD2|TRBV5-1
CASSLDGLALVQETQYF
TGCGCCAGCAGCTTGGACGGACTAGCGTTAGTCCAAGAGACCCAGTACTTC
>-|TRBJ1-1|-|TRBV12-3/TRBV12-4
CASSLAGDAEAFF
TGTGCCAGCAGTTTAGCCGGAGACGCTGAAGCTTTCTTT
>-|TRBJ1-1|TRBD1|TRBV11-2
CASSLAGGMNTEAFF
TGTGCCAGCAGCTTAGCAGGGGGGATGAACACTGAAGCTTTCTTT
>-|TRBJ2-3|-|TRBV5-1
CASSLFTGDSTDTQYF
TGCGCCAGCAGCTTGTTTACGGGGGACAGCACAGATACGCAGTATTTT
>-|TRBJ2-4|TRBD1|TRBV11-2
CASSQTGAIQYF
TGTGCCAGCAGCCAGACAGGGGCAATTCAGTACTTC
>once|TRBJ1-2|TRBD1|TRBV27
CASSPERTGTYGYTF
TGTGCCAGCAGTCCCGAAAGGACAGGGACCTATGGCTACACCTTC
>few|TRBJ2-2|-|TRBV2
CASSTRVGELFF
TGTGCCAGCAGTACCCGCGTCGGGGAGCTGTTTTTT